The 20 T cell receptor beta chains below come from one sample, sequenced in a study of shared clonotypes between healthy human individuals. Assay: immunoSEQ multiplex PCR; the TCRdb copy retains only in-frame clones and omits some. The sample lists 2 million to 3 million clones; around nine tenths were seen once. The sample consisted of naive CD4+ T cells sorted from blood. Subset here: CD45RA+ positively selected. These receptors came from a man aged 18 to 35 in good health.

The genes are TRBV10-3 and TRBJ1-3; D uncertain. The germline CDR1 and CDR2 sequences are ENHRY and SYGVKD. Trimming removed 0 bases from V and 3 bases from J, with 9 bases in between. The CDR3 has 15 amino acids. DNA of the CDR3: TGTGCCATCAGTGAGTCGACCGGGCATGGAAACACCATATATTTT. This gives the protein CAISESTGHGNTIYF.

The CDR3 coding sequence is TGTGCCAGCGGTCGTCTTCAGGGGGAAGTCGCAGATACGCAGTATTTT. It yields the protein CASGRLQGEVADTQYF. V gene TRBV28 combines with J gene TRBJ2-3, with 7 bases aligning to TRBD1. The V and J ends lost 8 bases and 4 bases, in that order; junction bases with no gene match: 15. CDR1 is MDHEN and CDR2 is SYDVKM in the germline V gene. This CDR3 spans 16 amino acids.

V gene TRBV28 combines with J gene TRBJ2-7, with 7 bases identical to TRBD1. V shed 2 bases, J shed 11 bases, and the junction held 6 bases outside the gene matches. This CDR3 contains 12 residues. The germline gives CDR1 MDHEN, CDR2 SYDVKM. CDR3: CASSLPWTGEYF. The CDR3 DNA reads TGTGCCAGCAGTTTACCGTGGACAGGAGAGTACTTC.

This sequence joins TRBV7-3 and TRBJ1-1; TRBD1 matches 8 bases. The CDR3 loop spans 15 amino acids. Germline assignment: CDR1 SGHTA and CDR2 FQGTGA. Losses at the gene ends were 0 bases for V and 9 bases for J; bases not matched to a gene: 9. In nucleotides, the CDR3 is TGTGCCAGCAGCTTAACGAATACCGGGACAGGCAAAGCTTTCTTT. Translation gives CASSLTNTGTGKAFF.

This rearrangement joins TRBV27 to TRBJ2-2; D uncertain. The CDR3 has 15 amino acids. V was pared by 3 bases and J by 4 bases, with 12 bases between. Germline V gene sequence: CDR1 MNHEY, CDR2 SMNVEV (reference sequence). This CDR3 is CASSFKQISTGELFF. CDR3 bases: TGTGCCAGCAGTTTTAAACAGATTTCCACCGGGGAGCTGTTTTTT.

V usage is TRBV27 and J usage is TRBJ2-1, with D tentatively TRBD1 (6 bases). In germline, CDR1 is MNHEY, CDR2 SMNVEV (reference sequence). Trimming pared 4 bases from V and 10 bases from J, leaving 17 bases between. The CDR3 length is 14 residues. The CDR3 spells CASSSNRVLIEQFF. CDR3 in DNA: TGTGCCAGCAGTTCAAACAGGGTCCTAATAGAGCAGTTCTTC.

The chain carries TRBV2 and TRBJ1-2; 8 bases are a match to TRBD1. From germline, CDR1 is SNHLY and CDR2 FYNNEI. The CDR3 totals 13 residues. After removal of 5 bases from V and 6 bases from J, the junction contained 5 bases not matched to a gene. This chain's CDR3 is CASSYATGDGYTF. The CDR3 DNA reads TGTGCCAGCAGTTACGCGACAGGGGATGGCTACACCTTC.

CDR3 amino acids: CAISTWTGQQSGNTIYF. The DNA of the CDR3 is TGTGCCATCAGTACTTGGACAGGTCAACAGTCTGGAAACACCATATATTTT. V is TRBV10-3 and J is TRBJ1-3; 7 nucleotides agree with TRBD1. The V gene end was trimmed by 5 bases and the J gene end by 1 base; junction bases not matched to a gene: 11. Germline CDR1 ENHRY, CDR2 SYGVKD. The CDR3 runs 17 residues.

With respect to this clone: This sample includes further DNA sequences coding for the same CDR3. The chain links TRBV9 to TRBJ2-1, with 10 bases that match TRBD2. CDR1 is SGDLS and CDR2 is YYNGEE in the germline V gene. Trimming took 0 bases from V and 4 from J; bases not matched to a gene: 4. The CDR3 totals 16 residues. Here the CDR3 DNA reads TGTGCCAGCAGCGTAGGGGCTAGCGGGAGTTACAATGAGCAGTTCTTC. Translated: CASSVGASGSYNEQFF.

V is TRBV7-2 and J is TRBJ1-2, with 7 nucleotides matching TRBD1. Germline CDR1 and CDR2: SGHTA and FQGNSA. The V and J ends lost 3 bases and 8 bases, in that order; junction bases with no gene match: 9. The CDR3 runs 14 residues. The CDR3 DNA reads TGTGCCAGCAGCTTTCGACAGGGTCGGGAAGGCTACACCTTC. Translation gives CASSFRQGREGYTF.

This chain links TRBV7-6 with TRBJ1-4; D gene unclear. Germline-derived CDR1 and CDR2 are SGHVS and FNYEAQ. CDR3 length equals 11 residues. Between the trimmed V and J ends, which lost 5 bases and 14 bases, there was a span of 12 bases. The DNA for the CDR3 is TGTGCCAGCAGCCTTTTGTACGGGCTGTTTTTT. Residues: CASSLLYGLFF.

The rearrangement links TRBV5-6 to TRBJ1-2; D is unresolved. Trimming removed 1 base from V and 2 bases from J, with 6 bases in between. This CDR3 region has 13 residues. CDR1 and CDR2 (germline): SGHDT, YYEEEE. CDR3 sequence: CASSLSRNYGYTF. The CDR3 coding sequence is TGTGCCAGCAGCTTGTCTCGAAACTATGGCTACACCTTC.

Worth noting for this clone: The same CDR3 can be traced to other DNA sequences in this sample. The chain has TRBV7-2 and TRBJ2-7; TRBD1 agrees at 11 bases. Germline V gives CDR1 SGHTA, CDR2 FQGNSA. Trimming took 6 bases from V and 3 from J; bases not matched to a gene: 4. This CDR3 is built from 14 residues. CDR3 bases: TGTGCCAGCAGTCGGGACAGGGGGAGCTACGAGCAGTACTTC. Encoded protein: CASSRDRGSYEQYF.

This chain uses TRBV6-5 with TRBJ1-5, with a possible D match to TRBD1 (5 bases). Trimming cost V 5 bases and J 0 bases, with 11 bases left between them. CDR1 is MNHEY and CDR2 is SVGAGI in the germline V gene. The CDR3 contains 15 residues. CDR3 in amino acids: CASSRGGYSNQPQHF. As DNA, the CDR3 is TGTGCCAGCAGTCGGGGGGGTTATAGCAATCAGCCCCAGCATTTT.

The V gene is TRBV9, the J gene TRBJ1-6; 7 nucleotides match TRBD1. Germline CDR1 is SGDLS and CDR2 is YYNGEE. V dropped 3 bases and J dropped 12; count of bases not matched to a gene: 9. This CDR3 comprises 14 residues. The CDR3 DNA reads as TGTGCCAGCAGCGCCCGGGACAGAAGTTTACCCCTCCACTTT. It codes for CASSARDRSLPLHF.

The chain is built from TRBV5-5 and TRBJ1-4; D unresolved. CDR1 and CDR2 (germline): SGHKS, YYEKEE (reference sequence). The CDR3 has 12 amino acids. Trimming shortened V by 4 bases and J by 8 bases, and 9 bases separated the two germline ends. CDR3 coding DNA: TGTGCCAGCAGCCGCACTGAAGAAAAACTGTTTTTT. It codes for CASSRTEEKLFF.

The chain has TRBV11-2 and TRBJ2-2, with 9 bases identical to TRBD1. The V segment lost 1 base and the J segment 7 bases; nucleotides outside the gene matches: 13. Looked up from germline, CDR1 is SGHAT and CDR2 is FQNNGV. The CDR3 extends over 18 amino acids. The CDR3 is CASSLAEGTGTGVGELFF. In DNA form, the CDR3 reads TGTGCCAGCAGCTTAGCCGAGGGGACAGGGACCGGGGTCGGGGAGCTGTTTTTT.

This chain joins TRBV5-1 and TRBJ2-3, with unresolved D. Per the germline V gene, CDR1 is SGHRS and CDR2 is YFSETQ. Trimming cost V 4 bases and J 0 bases, with 9 bases left between them. The CDR3 consists of 14 residues. The CDR3 coding sequence is TGCGCCAGCAGCGCACACAAAAGCACAGATACGCAGTATTTT. It translates to CASSAHKSTDTQYF.

V usage is TRBV6-5 and J usage is TRBJ2-5; no clear D. CDR1 is MNHEY, CDR2 SVGAGI, per germline. Trimming stripped 2 bases from V and 5 bases from J, with 12 bases between. The CDR3 extends over 14 amino acids. CDR3 in DNA: TGTGCCAGCAGTTACGCGCGGCTAGAGGAGACCCAGTACTTC. Translation: CASSYARLEETQYF.

The chain uses TRBV5-1 and TRBJ2-3; 12 bases are a match to TRBD2. The CDR3 consists of 16 residues. V dropped 4 bases and J dropped 4; count of bases not matched to a gene: 7. Germline V gene sequence: CDR1 SGHRS, CDR2 YFSETQ. The CDR3, as DNA: TGCGCCAGCAGCGGACTAGCGGGACTAAGTTCAGATACGCAGTATTTT. As protein: CASSGLAGLSSDTQYF. The whole variable domain, remainder taken from reference TRBV5-1 and TRBJ2-3, is KAGVTQTPRYLIKTRGQQVTLSCSPISGHRSVSWYQQTPGQGLQFLFEYFSETQRNKGNFPGRFSGRQFSNSRSEMNVSTLELGDSALYLCASSGLAGLSSDTQYFGPGTRLTVL.